This is a list of T cell receptor beta chains from one sample in a study of T-cell reconstitution after alpha-beta-depleted transplantation in children. One entry per CDR3 protein results from TCRdb running MiXCR on the PCR reads. The sample lists more than 400,000 distinct CDR3 sequences; about 45% were seen once. This sample comprised PBMCs, obtained before TCRalphabeta/CD19-depleted stem cell transplant. Every receptor here comes from a girl aged 2 to 10 with aplastic anemia, due to receive a stem cell transplant. Each CDR3 is given without its conserved first and last residue.

j_call	v_call	cdr3_length	cdr3_aa
TRBJ2-7	TRBV9	11	ASSVGVGHEQY
TRBJ1-4	TRBV6-6	10	ASSYEGEKLF
TRBJ2-3	TRBV10-2	12	ASWTSGGRDTQY
TRBJ2-5	TRBV20-1	13	SARMPSGIEETQY
TRBJ1-1	TRBV4-1	15	ASSHQKHLGLNTEAF
TRBJ2-3	TRBV6-5	12	ASGYGKQGLAQY
TRBJ2-3	TRBV28	15	ASSFPISGASQNTQY
TRBJ2-1	TRBV20-1	11	SASVLVPGEQF
TRBJ1-5	TRBV19	14	ASRPLGQFSNQPQH
TRBJ2-2	TRBV4-1	13	ASSPSGGGTGELF
TRBJ1-5	TRBV12-3/TRBV12-4	13	ASIAGLRQDQPQH
TRBJ2-7	TRBV6-5	10	ASSSPLDEQY
TRBJ2-5	TRBV12-3/TRBV12-4	11	ASGARAQETQY
TRBJ2-1	TRBV20-1	12	SASWLSSYNEQF
TRBJ2-4	TRBV7-2	15	ASSSQAAAYRGDIQY
TRBJ2-5	TRBV6-2/TRBV6-3	19	ASSYAGYEGAGSGDQETQY
TRBJ2-7	TRBV5-1	14	ASSHPRGAISYEQY
TRBJ1-5	TRBV20-1	12	SARGVGGNQPQH
TRBJ2-3	TRBV5-1	13	ASSLALAGGDTQY
TRBJ2-3	TRBV7-8	14	ASSPGVLYLADTQY
TRBJ2-1	TRBV4-3	14	ASSQDSSVSYNEQF
TRBJ1-1	TRBV7-2	12	ASSPWGENTEAF
TRBJ2-1	TRBV5-1	14	ASSWGGVLEYNEQF
TRBJ1-2	TRBV24-1	14	ATSDRAGGPNYGYT
TRBJ2-1	TRBV7-3	13	AISIGSGANNEQF
TRBJ2-5	TRBV4-2	14	ASSRRLAEAGGSQY
TRBJ2-6	TRBV18	16	ASSSTSGVLWGANVLT
TRBJ2-7	TRBV5-1	15	ASSSRNVGGQTYEQY
TRBJ1-5	TRBV5-1	14	ASSLTGAYSNQPQH
TRBJ1-2	TRBV6-2/TRBV6-3	12	ASSPSSRFYGYT
TRBJ2-2	TRBV7-9	13	ASSSGGGTTGELF
TRBJ2-7	TRBV20-1	14	SAYTSSDLGAYEQY
TRBJ2-4	TRBV5-1	12	ASSTTHAKNIQY
TRBJ1-2	TRBV18	11	ASSPSLNYGYT
TRBJ2-1	TRBV7-2	13	ASSSVLGLNGEQF
TRBJ2-1	TRBV12-3/TRBV12-4	12	ASSLDSAGDEQF
TRBJ1-2	TRBV7-9	12	ASSTRQGRGGYT
TRBJ1-1	TRBV29-1	12	SVTDLGGATEAF
TRBJ2-2	TRBV3-1	13	ASSQAGAGTGELF
TRBJ2-7	TRBV5-1	14	ASSLAGGRGSYEQY
TRBJ2-7	TRBV2	16	ASSESPIAGSRTYEQY
TRBJ1-2	TRBV11-2	13	ASSSPTGLNYGYT
TRBJ1-1	TRBV27	14	ASSLSGAGGNTEAF
TRBJ2-7	TRBV6-5	14	ASSYSVREGSYEQY
TRBJ1-5	TRBV5-1	13	ASSLGPGSNQPQH
TRBJ1-1	TRBV15	13	ATTSPNPGNTEAF
TRBJ2-2	TRBV20-1	12	SAKKQGAVGELF
TRBJ2-5	TRBV18	13	ASSPPGTGKETQY
TRBJ2-1	TRBV28	12	ASHDPGRTNEQF
TRBJ2-1	TRBV5-1	14	ASSLAGRQGLNEQF
TRBJ2-5	TRBV20-1	12	SARDETGEETQY
TRBJ2-3	TRBV12-3/TRBV12-4	11	ASSLGAAPTQY
TRBJ2-7	TRBV20-1	10	SASEGTYEQY